This T cell receptor beta chain emerged from a study of shared clonotypes between healthy human individuals. For the study at large: Plates per donor: three CD4 naive, three CD4 memory, two CD8 naive, one CD8 memory.

This CDR3 comprises 17 residues. Trimming removed 3 bases from V and 0 bases from J, with 12 bases in between. The germline CDR1 and CDR2 sequences are KGHSH and LQKENI. Study-level points and caveats: Sampling used blood alone; tissue repertoires probably differ.

Using immunoSEQ multiplex PCR, the repertoire was profiled, and TCRdb retains in-frame clones only, with some absent. The table records over a million clones, nearly 99% of them present only once. To note about this clone: Its antigen is unidentified.

Sequences were obtained from naive CD4+ T cells sorted from blood. As to subset: CD45RA+ positively selected. This receptor was identified in a man between 25 and 39 years old in good health. The chain couples TRBV18 to TRBJ2-6; D remains unclear. The CDR3 DNA follows: TGTGCCAGCTCACCTGGGGTCCCGAGCTCTGGGGCCAACGTCCTGACTTTC. This encodes CASSPGVPSSGANVLTF.